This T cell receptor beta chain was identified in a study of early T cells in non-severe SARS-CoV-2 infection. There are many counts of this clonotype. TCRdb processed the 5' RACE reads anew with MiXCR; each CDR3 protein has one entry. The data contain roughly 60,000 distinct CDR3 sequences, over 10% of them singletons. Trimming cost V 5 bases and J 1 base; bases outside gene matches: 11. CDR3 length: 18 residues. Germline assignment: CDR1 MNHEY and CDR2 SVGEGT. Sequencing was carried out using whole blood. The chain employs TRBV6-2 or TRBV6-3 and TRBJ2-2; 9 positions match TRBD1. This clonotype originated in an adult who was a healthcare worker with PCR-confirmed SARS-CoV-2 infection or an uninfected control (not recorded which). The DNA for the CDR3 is TGTGCCAGCAGTCCCCTTTCCCGACAGGGGGAGAACACCGGGGAGCTGTTTTTT. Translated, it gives CASSPLSRQGENTGELFF.